This T cell receptor beta chain was recorded in a study of regulatory T cells in long-lasting Graves disease (TCRdb year 2021). Turning to the overall study: Antithyroid drugs had been taken for less than 3 months by newly diagnosed Graves' disease patients. The study was registered as a clinical trial and conducted in China. Patients with persistent Graves' disease were compared with patients with newly diagnosed Graves' disease using TCR sequencing and RNA sequencing of peripheral blood. A total of roughly 35 samples were covered by TCR sequencing, comprising roughly 13 persistent and around 20 newly diagnosed Graves' disease patients.

In the germline V gene (reference sequence), CDR1 corresponds to SGHNT and CDR2 to YYREEE. V loses 4 bases, J loses 4 bases, and the germline ends lie 12 bases apart. The cysteine opens and the phenylalanine closes a CDR3 of 14 amino acids. The CDR3 DNA has 42 bases and is translated from base 1. The full study reports these points: Because the primary lesion, thyroid tissue, could not be accessed, the study looked at peripheral blood alone. Patients with persistent disease shared more public clonotypes (fewer than 3,000) than newly diagnosed patients did (approximately 990). As a limitation, the authors acknowledged that the small sample size may reduce accuracy. Compared with newly diagnosed patients, patients with persistent Graves' disease had lower TCR Shannon entropy and fewer highly expanded clones, which suggests clonal expansion. TRBV28, TRBJ1-2 and TRBJ2-5 were preferentially used in persistent disease, while TRBV20-1 and TRBJ2-1 were favored in newly diagnosed disease. Sequencing and analysis were limited to the TCR beta chain.

The receptor library was made with multiplex PCR. This sample was sequenced with an Illumina HiSeq 4000. To build TCR beta libraries, CDR3 regions were amplified by Arm-PCR using iRepertoire HTBI primers. PCR products were gel purified before sequencing. The original methods were these. Gene usage analysis of CDR3 amino acid clonotypes used the 55 to 80 TRBV and more than 13 TRBJ segments found across samples. COPE and FqMerger were used to merge filtered high-quality paired reads into contigs. BLAST was used to align contigs to IMGT TRBV, TRBD and TRBJ reference genes, with CDR3 defined following IMGT. Any clonotype with a frequency above 0.1% was classified as a highly expanded clone. Shannon entropy served as the measure of repertoire diversity, while the Gini coefficient captured V-J evenness. Clonotypes shared by more than one individual were considered public. Clones were called with MiXCR by TCRdb after fastp trimmed the public reads at Q25, and only in-frame beta chains were retained. Each CDR3 protein gets just one entry, which takes the most common genes and DNA from the rows behind it. TCRdb's processing, not the study's, gives the V and J calls here. The sample data list approximately 490,000 distinct CDR3 sequences, and 15% to 20% of these were observed just once. Together, the top ten hold about 12% of the sample.

Note on this clonotype: Its antigen is unknown. Base qualities were left out, and no much larger clone turns up one base away.

The intended sense of this specimen's time point label: newly diagnosed GD, antithyroid drugs for less than 3 months. RNA was extracted from PBMCs in TRIzol for both TCR sequencing and RNA sequencing. Graves' disease was diagnosed according to American Thyroid Association guidelines. Patients for the study were recruited at an endocrinology department in Xi'an, China. Each patient gave about 8.1 milliliters of peripheral blood, collected in an EDTA anticoagulant tube. Ficoll Paque Plus density gradient separation was used to isolate PBMCs, and no further T cell sorting was performed. An Agilent 2100 Bioanalyzer and agarose gel were used to assess RNA quality, and a NanoDrop 2000 was used to measure RNA concentration. In addition, the sample was reused for a study of T cells in Graves' hyperthyroidism and ophthalmopathy. As noted in the second study: Stable Graves' hyperthyroidism was defined as no progression to ophthalmopathy during 18 months of follow-up. The hyperthyroidism patients were between 18 and 65 years old and newly diagnosed, with a disease duration of less than 2 months. Patients with uncontrolled infections, other autoimmune diseases, pregnancy or lactation were excluded. Clinical symptoms, serum thyroxine and TRAb, thyroid ultrasound, and orbital computed tomography formed the basis for the diagnoses. A first-round RT-PCR of the TCR CDR3 used the HTBI primer set with the Qiagen OneStep RT-PCR kit. Most expanded thyroid clonotypes (frequency above 0.001) were also found in blood, which suggests that blood repertoires may mirror thyroid immune responses. A 13 V-J signature model separated ophthalmopathy from stable hyperthyroidism, with around 91% sensitivity and 81.08% specificity in cross-validation and 80%/75% in testing. In validation, the model predicted progression to ophthalmopathy a median of about 6.5 months before onset, with 70% to 71% sensitivity and roughly 73% specificity. A discovery cohort of around 98 patients, approximately 45 with Graves' ophthalmopathy and 57 with stable Graves' hyperthyroidism, was used to find distinguishing TCR V-J signatures. Prospective prediction of ophthalmopathy was tested in an independent validation cohort of fewer than 20 hyperthyroidism patients and some 17 patients who later progressed to ophthalmopathy. The roughly 94 discovery patients were randomly divided into training and test sets at a 7:3 ratio. The study also compared thyroid tissue and blood T-cell repertoires from 6 or 7 Graves' hyperthyroidism patients. After blood sampling, hyperthyroidism patients were treated with methimazole at a starting dose of 30 mg daily, and ophthalmopathy patients were treated with high-dose intravenous methylprednisolone. Libraries were constructed in a second round of multiplex PCR, after which size selection and purification were performed. The libraries were sequenced on an Illumina HiSeq2000 using paired-end 100 bp reads. Raw data were processed with SOAPnuke, discarding reads with adapters, uncalled bases, mean Phred below 15, or no exact constant-primer or identifier match. COPE v1.2.5 was used to merge high-quality paired reads, and clonotypes were defined as unique nucleotide sequences. Clonotypes were aligned to IMGT TRBV, TRBD and TRBJ reference segments using MiTCR v1.1. The analysis included only V-J combinations with a frequency above 0.0001, which together covered around 99% of the repertoires. The TCS score was defined as F50 (clonal expansion) divided by E x V (chaos), with BLOSUM62-based TCRdist calculated between CDR3 peptides within each V-J. Welch's t-statistics and random forest reduced roughly 540 V-J features to roughly 13, which were used in a naive Bayes classifier (R e1071). Sample size was not statistically predetermined, and investigators were not blinded to group allocation. The paper reports TCR Vbeta CDR3 sequencing of over 120 peripheral blood samples: under 45 ophthalmopathy, around 80 hyperthyroidism and approximately 17 progressor patients.

The source material was peripheral blood mononuclear cells (PBMCs), sampled at new diagnosis, from a patient treated with antithyroid drugs. The sequence joins TRBV5-4 to TRBJ2-4; perhaps TRBD1 is the D gene, with 6 bases matching. This TCR was sampled from a middle-aged man with Graves disease. Donor details come from another sample of the same person, matched by shared clones. The DNA is as follows: TGTGCCAGCAGCGCGTGGACAGATAAAAACATTCAGTACTTC. Translated, it reads CASSAWTDKNIQYF.